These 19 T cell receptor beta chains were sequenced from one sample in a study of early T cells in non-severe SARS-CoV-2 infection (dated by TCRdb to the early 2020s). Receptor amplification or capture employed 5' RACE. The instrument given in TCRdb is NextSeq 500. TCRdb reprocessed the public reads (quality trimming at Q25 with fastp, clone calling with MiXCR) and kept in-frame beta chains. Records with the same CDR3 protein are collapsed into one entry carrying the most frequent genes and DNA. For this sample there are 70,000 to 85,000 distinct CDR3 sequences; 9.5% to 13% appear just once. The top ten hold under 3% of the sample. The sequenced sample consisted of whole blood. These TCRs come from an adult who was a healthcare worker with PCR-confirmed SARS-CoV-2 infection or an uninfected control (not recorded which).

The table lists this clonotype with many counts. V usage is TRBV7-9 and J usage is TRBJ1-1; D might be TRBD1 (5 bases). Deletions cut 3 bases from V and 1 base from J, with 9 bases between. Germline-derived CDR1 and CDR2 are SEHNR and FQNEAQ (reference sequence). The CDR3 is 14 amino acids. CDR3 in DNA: TGTGCCAGCAGCTTTTCAGGGACGAACACTGAAGCTTTCTTT. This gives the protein CASSFSGTNTEAFF.

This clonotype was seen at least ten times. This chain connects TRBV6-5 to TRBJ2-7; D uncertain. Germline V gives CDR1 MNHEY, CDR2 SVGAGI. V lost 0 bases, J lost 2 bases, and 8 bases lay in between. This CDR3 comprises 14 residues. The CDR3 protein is CASSYSGSAYEQYF. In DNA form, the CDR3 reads TGTGCCAGCAGTTACTCGGGTTCGGCCTACGAGCAGTACTTC.

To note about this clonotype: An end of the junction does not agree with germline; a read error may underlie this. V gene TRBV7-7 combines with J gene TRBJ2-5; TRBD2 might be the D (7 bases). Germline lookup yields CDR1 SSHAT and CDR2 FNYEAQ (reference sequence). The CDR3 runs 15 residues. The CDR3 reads CASSSPGGAQETQYF. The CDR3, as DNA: TGTGCTAGCAGCTCCCCTGGGGGGGCACAAGAGACCCAGTACTTC.

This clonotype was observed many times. The CDR3 loop is CASSQARESPLHF. The CDR3 DNA is TGTGCCAGCAGCCAAGCACGAGAGTCACCCCTCCACTTT. This chain joins TRBV14 and TRBJ1-6; D unresolved. V was cut by 1 base and J by 10 bases, with 8 bases left in between. Germline lookup yields CDR1 SGHDN and CDR2 FVKESK. The CDR3 runs 13 residues.

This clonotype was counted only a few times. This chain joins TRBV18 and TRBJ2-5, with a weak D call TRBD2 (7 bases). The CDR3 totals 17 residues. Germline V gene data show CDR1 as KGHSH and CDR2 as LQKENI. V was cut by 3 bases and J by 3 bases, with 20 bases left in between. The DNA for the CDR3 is TGTGCCAGCTCACCCCCCCTGAGGGGGGGCGGAGAAGAGACCCAGTACTTC. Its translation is CASSPPLRGGGEETQYF.

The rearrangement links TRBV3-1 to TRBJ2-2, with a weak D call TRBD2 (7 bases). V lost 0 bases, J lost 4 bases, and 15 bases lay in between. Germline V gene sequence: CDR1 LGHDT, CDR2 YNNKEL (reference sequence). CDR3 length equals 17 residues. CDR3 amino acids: CASSQERRGLATGELFF. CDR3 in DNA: TGTGCCAGCAGCCAAGAGCGGCGGGGGCTCGCCACCGGGGAGCTGTTTTTT. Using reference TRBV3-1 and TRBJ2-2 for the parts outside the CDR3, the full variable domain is DTAVSQTPKYLVTQMGNDKSIKCEQNLGHDTMYWYKQDSKKFLKIMFSYNNKELIINETVPNRFSPKSPDKAHLNLHINSLELGDSAVYFCASSQERRGLATGELFFGEGSRLTVL.

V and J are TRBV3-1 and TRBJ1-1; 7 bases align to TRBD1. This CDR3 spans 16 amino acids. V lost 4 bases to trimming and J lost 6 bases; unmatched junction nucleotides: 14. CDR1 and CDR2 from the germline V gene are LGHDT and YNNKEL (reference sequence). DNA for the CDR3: TGTGCCAGCAGCCGTTCCTCCGGGACAGCAGTATCTGAAGCTTTCTTT. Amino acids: CASSRSSGTAVSEAFF.

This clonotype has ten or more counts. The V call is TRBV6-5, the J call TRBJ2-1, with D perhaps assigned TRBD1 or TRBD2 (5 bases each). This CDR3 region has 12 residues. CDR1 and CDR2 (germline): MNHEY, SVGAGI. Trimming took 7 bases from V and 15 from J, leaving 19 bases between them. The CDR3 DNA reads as TGTGCCAGCAAGTCTTGGGACGCCCCTATGTTCTTC. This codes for CASKSWDAPMFF.

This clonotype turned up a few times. CDR3 loop: CASSQAPQGASGNTIYF. The CDR3 coding sequence is TGTGCCAGCAGCCAAGCCCCACAGGGGGCCTCTGGAAACACCATATATTTT. This chain uses TRBV4-2 with TRBJ1-3; the match to TRBD1 covers 9 bases. Losses at the gene ends were 1 base for V and 0 bases for J; bases not matched to a gene: 4. Germline loops: CDR1 LGHNA, CDR2 YNFKEQ. The CDR3 is made up of 17 amino acids.

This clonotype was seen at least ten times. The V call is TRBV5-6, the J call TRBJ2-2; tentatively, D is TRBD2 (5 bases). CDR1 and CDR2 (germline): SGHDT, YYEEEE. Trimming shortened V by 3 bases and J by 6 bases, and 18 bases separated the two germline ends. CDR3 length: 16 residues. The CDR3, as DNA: TGTGCCAGCAGCTCCACTAGGCCCCTGTTGTCCGGGGAGCTGTTTTTT. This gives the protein CASSSTRPLLSGELFF. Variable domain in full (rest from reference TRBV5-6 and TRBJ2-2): DAGVTQSPTHLIKTRGQQVTLRCSPKSGHDTVSWYQQALGQGPQFIFQYYEEEERQRGNFPDRFSGHQFPNYSSELNVNALLLGDSALYLCASSSTRPLLSGELFFGEGSRLTVL.

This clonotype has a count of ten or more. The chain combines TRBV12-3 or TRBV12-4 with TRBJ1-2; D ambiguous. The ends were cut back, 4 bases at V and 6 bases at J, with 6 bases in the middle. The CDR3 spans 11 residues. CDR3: CASSYGNGYTF. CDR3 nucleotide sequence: TGTGCCAGCAGTTATGGGAATGGCTACACCTTC.

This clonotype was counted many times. This chain's CDR3 is CASSTSPGQGRRELFF. In nucleotides, the CDR3 is TGTGCCAGTAGTACGTCTCCGGGACAGGGTAGAAGGGAGCTGTTTTTT. This chain links TRBV19 with TRBJ2-2, with 9 bases identical to TRBD1. This CDR3 is 16 amino acids long. Trimming removed 4 bases from V and 9 bases from J; junction bases left unmatched: 12. Germline CDR1 and CDR2: LNHDA and SQIVND (reference sequence).

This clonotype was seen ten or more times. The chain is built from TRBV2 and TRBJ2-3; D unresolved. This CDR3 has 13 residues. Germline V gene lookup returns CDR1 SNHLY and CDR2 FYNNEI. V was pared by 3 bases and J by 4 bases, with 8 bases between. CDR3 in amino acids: CASSENHPDTQYF. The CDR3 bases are TGTGCCAGCAGTGAGAACCACCCAGATACGCAGTATTTT.

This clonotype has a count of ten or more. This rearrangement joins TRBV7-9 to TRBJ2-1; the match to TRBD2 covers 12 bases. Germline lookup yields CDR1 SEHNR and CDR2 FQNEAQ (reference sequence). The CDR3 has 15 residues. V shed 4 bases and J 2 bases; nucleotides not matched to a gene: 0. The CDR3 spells CASSSSGGAYNEQFF. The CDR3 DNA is TGTGCCAGCAGCTCTAGCGGGGGGGCCTACAATGAGCAGTTCTTC.

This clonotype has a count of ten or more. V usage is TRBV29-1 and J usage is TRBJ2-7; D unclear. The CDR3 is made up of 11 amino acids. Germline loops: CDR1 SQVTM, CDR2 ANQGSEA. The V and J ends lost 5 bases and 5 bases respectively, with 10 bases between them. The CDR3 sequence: CSVLLYNEQYF. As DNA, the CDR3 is TGCAGCGTTTTACTGTACAACGAGCAGTACTTC.

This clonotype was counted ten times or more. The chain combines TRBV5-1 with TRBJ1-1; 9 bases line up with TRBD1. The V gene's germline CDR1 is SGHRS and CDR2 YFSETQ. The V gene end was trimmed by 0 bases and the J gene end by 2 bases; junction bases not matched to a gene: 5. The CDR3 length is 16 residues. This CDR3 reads CASSLAGTGPNTEAFF. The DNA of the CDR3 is TGCGCCAGCAGCTTGGCGGGGACAGGGCCCAACACTGAAGCTTTCTTT.

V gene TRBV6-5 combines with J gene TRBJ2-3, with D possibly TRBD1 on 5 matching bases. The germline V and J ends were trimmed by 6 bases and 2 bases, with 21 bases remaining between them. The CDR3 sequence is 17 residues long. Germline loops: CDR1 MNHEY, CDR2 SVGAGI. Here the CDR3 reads CASSLLGSLGPTDTQYF. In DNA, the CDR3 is TGTGCCAGCAGCCTACTCGGGTCGTTGGGGCCCACAGATACGCAGTATTTT.

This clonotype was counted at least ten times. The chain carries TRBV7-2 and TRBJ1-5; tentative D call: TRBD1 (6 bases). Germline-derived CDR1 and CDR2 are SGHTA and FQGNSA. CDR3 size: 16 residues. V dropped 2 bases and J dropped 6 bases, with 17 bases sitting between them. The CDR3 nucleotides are TGTGCCAGCAGCTTAAACGGTGGGGGCTTCCGTCAGCCCCAGCATTTT. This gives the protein CASSLNGGGFRQPQHF.

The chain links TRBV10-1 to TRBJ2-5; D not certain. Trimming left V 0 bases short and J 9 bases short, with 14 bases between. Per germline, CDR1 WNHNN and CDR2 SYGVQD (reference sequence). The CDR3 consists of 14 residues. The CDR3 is CASSESRSLRSQYF. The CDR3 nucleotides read TGCGCCAGCAGTGAGTCGAGGTCCCTGAGGTCCCAGTACTTC.